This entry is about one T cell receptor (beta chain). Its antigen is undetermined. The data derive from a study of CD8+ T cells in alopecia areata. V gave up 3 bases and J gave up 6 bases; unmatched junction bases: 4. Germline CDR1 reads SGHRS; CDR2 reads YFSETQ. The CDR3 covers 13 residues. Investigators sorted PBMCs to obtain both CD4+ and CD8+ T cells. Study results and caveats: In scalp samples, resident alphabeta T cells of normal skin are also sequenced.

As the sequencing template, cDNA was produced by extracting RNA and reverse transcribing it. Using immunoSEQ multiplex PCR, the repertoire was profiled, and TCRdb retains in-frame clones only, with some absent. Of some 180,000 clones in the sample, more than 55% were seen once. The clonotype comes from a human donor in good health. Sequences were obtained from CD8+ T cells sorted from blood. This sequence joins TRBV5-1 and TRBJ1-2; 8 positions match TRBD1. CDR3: CASSWTGNDGYTF. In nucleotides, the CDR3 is TGCGCCAGCAGCTGGACAGGGAATGATGGCTACACCTTC.